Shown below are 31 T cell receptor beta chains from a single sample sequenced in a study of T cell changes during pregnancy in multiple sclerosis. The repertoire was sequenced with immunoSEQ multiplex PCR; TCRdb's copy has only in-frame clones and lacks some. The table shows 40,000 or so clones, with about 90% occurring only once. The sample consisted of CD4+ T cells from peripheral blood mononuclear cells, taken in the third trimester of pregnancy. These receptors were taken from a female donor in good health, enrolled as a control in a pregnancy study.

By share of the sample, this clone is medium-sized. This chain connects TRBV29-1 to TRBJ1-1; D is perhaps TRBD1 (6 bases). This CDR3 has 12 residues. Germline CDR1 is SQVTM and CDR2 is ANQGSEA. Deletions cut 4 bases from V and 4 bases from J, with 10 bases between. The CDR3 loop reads CSVGGGRTEAFF. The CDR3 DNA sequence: TGCAGCGTTGGAGGGGGACGCACTGAAGCTTTCTTT.

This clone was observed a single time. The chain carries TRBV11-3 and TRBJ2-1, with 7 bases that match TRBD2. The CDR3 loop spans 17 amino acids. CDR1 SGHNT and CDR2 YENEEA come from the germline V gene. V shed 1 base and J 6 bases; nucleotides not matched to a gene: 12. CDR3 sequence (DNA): TGTGCCAGCAGCTTAGGGCCGCGGGCGGGAGTATCCAATGAGCAGTTCTTC. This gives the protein CASSLGPRAGVSNEQFF.

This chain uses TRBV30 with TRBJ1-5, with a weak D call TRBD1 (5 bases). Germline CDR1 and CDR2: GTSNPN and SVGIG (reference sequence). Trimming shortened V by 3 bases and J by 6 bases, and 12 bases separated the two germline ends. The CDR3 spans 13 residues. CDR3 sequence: CAWSRGVGQPQHF. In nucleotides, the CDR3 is TGTGCCTGGAGCCGGGGGGTCGGTCAGCCCCAGCATTTT.

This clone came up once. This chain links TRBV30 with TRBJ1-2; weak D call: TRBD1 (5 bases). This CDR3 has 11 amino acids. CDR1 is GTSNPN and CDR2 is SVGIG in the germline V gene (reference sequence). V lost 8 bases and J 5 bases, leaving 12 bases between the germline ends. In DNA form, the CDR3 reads TGTGCCAGGGGATTTCTTTATGGCTACACCTTC. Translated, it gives CARGFLYGYTF. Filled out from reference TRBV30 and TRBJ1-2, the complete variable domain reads SQTIHQWPATLVQPVGSPLSLECTVEGTSNPNLYWYRQAAGRGLQLLFYSVGIGQISSEVPQNLSASRPQDRQFILSSKKLLLSDSGFYLCARGFLYGYTFGSGTRLTVV.

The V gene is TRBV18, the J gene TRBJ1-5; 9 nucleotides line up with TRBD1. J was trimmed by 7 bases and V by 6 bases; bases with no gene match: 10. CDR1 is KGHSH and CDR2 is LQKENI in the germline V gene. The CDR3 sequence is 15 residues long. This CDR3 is CASSQQGAVHQPQHF. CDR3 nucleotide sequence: TGTGCCAGCTCGCAACAGGGGGCAGTACACCAGCCCCAGCATTTT.

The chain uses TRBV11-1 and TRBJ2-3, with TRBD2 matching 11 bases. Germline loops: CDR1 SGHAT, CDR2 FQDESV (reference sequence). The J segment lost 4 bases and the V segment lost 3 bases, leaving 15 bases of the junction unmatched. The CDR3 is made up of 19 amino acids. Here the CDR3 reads CASSFGLAGGFFGPDTQYF. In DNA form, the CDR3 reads TGTGCCAGCAGCTTTGGCCTAGCGGGAGGCTTCTTTGGCCCAGATACGCAGTATTTT. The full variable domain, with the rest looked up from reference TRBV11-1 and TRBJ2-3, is EAEVAQSPRYKITEKSQAVAFWCDPISGHATLYWYRQILGQGPELLVQFQDESVVDDSQLPKDRFSAERLKGVDSTLKIQPAELGDSAMYLCASSFGLAGGFFGPDTQYFGPGTRLTVL.

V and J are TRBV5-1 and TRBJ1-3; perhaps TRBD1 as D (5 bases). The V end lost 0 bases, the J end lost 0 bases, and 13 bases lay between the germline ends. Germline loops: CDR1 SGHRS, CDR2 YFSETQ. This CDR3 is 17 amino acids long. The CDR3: CASSLGEDTSSGNTIYF. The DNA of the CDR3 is TGCGCCAGCAGCTTGGGGGAGGACACCAGCTCTGGAAACACCATATATTTT.

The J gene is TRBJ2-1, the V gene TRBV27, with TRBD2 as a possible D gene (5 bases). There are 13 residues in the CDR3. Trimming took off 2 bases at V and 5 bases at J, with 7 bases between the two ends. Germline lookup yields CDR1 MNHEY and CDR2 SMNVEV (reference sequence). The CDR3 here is CASSLRRDNEQFF. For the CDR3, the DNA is TGTGCCAGCAGTTTAAGGCGGGACAATGAGCAGTTCTTC.

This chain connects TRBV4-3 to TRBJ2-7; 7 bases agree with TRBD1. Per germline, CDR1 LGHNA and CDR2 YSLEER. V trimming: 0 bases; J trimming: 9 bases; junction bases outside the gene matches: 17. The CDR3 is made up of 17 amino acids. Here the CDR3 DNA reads TGCGCCAGCAGCCAAGAGGCTCCGGGACAGCGGATGGTGGGGCAGTACTTC. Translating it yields CASSQEAPGQRMVGQYF.

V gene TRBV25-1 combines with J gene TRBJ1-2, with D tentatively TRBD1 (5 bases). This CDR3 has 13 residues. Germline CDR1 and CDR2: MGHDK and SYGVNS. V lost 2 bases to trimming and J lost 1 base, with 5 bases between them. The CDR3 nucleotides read TGTGCCAGCAGTGAAAGGGGTAACTATGGCTACACCTTC. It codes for CASSERGNYGYTF.

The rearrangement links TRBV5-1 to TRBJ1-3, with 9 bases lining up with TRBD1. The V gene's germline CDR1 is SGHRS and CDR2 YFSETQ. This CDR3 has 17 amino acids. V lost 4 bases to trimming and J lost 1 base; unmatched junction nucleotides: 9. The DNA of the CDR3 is TGCGCCAGCAGCGTGACCGGGACAGGGACATCTGGAAACACCATATATTTT. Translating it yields CASSVTGTGTSGNTIYF.

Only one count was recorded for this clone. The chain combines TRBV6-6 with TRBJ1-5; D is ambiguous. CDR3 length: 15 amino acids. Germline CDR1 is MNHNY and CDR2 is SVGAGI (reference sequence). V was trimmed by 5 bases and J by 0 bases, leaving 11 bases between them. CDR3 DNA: TGTGCCAGCAGTCAGTTTTTACCTAGCAATCAGCCCCAGCATTTT. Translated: CASSQFLPSNQPQHF.

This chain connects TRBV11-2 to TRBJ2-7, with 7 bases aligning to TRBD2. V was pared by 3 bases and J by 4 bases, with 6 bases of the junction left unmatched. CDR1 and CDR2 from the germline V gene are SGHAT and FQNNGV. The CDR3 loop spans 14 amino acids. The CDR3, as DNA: TGTGCCAGCAGCTTCGAGCGGGACCATTACGAGCAGTACTTC. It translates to CASSFERDHYEQYF.

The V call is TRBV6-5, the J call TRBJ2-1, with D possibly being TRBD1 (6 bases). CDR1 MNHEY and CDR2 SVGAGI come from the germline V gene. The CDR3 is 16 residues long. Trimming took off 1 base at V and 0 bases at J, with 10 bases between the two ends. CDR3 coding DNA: TGTGCCAGCAGTTACTTAGGGGGTAGCTCCTACAATGAGCAGTTCTTC. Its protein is CASSYLGGSSYNEQFF.

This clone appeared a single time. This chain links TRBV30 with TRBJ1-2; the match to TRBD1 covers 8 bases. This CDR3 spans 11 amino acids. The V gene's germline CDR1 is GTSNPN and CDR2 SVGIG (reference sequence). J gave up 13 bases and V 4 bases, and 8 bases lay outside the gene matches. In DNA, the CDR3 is TGTGCCTGGACCCCGACAGGGGACGGCACCTTC. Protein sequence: CAWTPTGDGTF.

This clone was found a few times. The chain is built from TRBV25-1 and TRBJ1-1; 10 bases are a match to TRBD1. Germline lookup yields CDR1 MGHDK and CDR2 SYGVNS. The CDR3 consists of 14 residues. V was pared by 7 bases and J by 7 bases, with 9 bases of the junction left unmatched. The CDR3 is CASTRTGGRGEAFF. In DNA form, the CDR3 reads TGTGCCAGCACCCGGACAGGGGGTCGTGGTGAAGCTTTCTTT.

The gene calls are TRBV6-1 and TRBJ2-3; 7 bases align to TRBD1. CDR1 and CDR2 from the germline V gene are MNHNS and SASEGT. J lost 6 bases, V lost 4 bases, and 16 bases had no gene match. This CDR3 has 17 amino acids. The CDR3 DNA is TGTGCCAGCAGTGGCCGGGACAGCGGACAGAAGCGCGATACGCAGTATTTT. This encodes CASSGRDSGQKRDTQYF.

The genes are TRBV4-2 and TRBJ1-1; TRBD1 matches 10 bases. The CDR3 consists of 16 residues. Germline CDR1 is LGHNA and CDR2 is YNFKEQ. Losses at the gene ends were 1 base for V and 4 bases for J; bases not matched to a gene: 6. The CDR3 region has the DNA TGTGCCAGCAGCCAAGCCGGGACAGGGGAGGGCACTGAAGCTTTCTTT. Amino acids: CASSQAGTGEGTEAFF.

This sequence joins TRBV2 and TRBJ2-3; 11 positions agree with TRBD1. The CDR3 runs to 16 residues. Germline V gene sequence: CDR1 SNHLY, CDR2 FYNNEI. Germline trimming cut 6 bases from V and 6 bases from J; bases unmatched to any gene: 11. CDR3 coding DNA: TGTGCCAGCAGCGGACAGGGGGCTATCGGGGGGGATACGCAGTATTTT. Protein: CASSGQGAIGGDTQYF.

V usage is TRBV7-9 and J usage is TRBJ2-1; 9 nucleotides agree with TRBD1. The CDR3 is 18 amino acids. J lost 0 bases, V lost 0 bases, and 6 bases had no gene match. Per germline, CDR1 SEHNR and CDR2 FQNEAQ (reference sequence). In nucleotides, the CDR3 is TGTGCCAGCAGCTTAGCGCCGGGACAGGGTAACTCCTACAATGAGCAGTTCTTC. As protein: CASSLAPGQGNSYNEQFF.

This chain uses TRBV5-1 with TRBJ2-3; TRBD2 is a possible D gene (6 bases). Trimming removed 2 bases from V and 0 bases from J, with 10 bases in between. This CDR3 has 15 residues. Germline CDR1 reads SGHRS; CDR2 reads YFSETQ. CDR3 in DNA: TGCGCCAGCAGCTTAGCGGGCGCTAGCACAGATACGCAGTATTTT. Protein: CASSLAGASTDTQYF.

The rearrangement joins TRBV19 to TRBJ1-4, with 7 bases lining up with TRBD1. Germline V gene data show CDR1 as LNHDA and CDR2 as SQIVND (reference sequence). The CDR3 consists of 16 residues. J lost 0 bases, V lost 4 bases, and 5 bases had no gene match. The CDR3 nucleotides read TGTGCCAGTAGTAACAGGGGAAGTGCAACTAATGAAAAACTGTTTTTT. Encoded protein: CASSNRGSATNEKLFF. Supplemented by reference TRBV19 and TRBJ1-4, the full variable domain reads DGGITQSPKYLFRKEGQNVTLSCEQNLNHDAMYWYRQDPGQGLRLIYYSQIVNDFQKGDIAEGYSVSREKKESFPLTVTSAQKNPTAFYLCASSNRGSATNEKLFFGSGTQLSVL.

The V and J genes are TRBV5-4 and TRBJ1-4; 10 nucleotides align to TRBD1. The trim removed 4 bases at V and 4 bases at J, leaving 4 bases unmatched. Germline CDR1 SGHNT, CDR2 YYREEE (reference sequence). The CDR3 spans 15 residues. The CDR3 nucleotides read TGTGCCAGCAGCCCGACAGGGGGCGTTAATGAAAAACTGTTTTTT. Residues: CASSPTGGVNEKLFF.

DNA for the CDR3: TGCGCCAGCAGCTCGGGACAGGGCCGTCCCTCTGAGCAGTTCTTC. As protein: CASSSGQGRPSEQFF. The V gene is TRBV5-1, the J gene TRBJ2-1; 9 bases agree with TRBD1. The V and J ends lost 3 bases and 9 bases, in that order; junction bases with no gene match: 10. The germline gives CDR1 SGHRS, CDR2 YFSETQ. CDR3 length equals 15 residues.

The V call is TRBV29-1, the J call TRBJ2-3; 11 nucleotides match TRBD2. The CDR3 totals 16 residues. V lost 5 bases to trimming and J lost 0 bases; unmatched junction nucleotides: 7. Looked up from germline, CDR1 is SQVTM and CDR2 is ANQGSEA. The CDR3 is CSVPLAGGSSTDTQYF. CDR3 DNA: TGCAGCGTTCCCCTAGCGGGAGGATCTAGCACAGATACGCAGTATTTT.

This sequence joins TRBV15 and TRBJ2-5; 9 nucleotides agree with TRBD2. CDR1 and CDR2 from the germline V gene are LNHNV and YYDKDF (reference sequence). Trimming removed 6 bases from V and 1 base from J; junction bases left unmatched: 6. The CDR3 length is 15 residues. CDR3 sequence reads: CATRFTSGPQETQYF. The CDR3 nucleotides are TGTGCCACCAGGTTCACTAGCGGGCCCCAAGAGACCCAGTACTTC. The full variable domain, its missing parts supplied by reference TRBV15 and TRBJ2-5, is DAMVIQNPRYQVTQFGKPVTLSCSQTLNHNVMYWYQQKSSQAPKLLFHYYDKDFNNEADTPDNFQSRRPNTSFCFLDIRSPGLGDTAMYLCATRFTSGPQETQYFGPGTRLLVL.

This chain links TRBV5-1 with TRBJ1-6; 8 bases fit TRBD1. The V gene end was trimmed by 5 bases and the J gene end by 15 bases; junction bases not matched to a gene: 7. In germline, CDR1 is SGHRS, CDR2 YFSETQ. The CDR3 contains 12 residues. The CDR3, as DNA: TGCGCCAGCAGTACCGGGACAGGCCACCTCCACTTT. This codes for CASSTGTGHLHF.

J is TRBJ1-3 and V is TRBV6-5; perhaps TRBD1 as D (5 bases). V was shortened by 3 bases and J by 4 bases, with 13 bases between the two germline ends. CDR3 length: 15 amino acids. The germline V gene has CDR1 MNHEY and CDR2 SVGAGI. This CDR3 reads CASSYGAGSGNTIYF. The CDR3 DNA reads TGTGCCAGCAGTTATGGGGCAGGGTCCGGAAACACCATATATTTT.

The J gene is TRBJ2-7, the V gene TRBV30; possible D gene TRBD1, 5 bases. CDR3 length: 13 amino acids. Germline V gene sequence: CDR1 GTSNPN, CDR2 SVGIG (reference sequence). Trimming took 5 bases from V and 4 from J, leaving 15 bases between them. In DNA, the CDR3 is TGTGCCTGGGGGGCCGGCGCCAAGTACGAGCAGTACTTC. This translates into CAWGAGAKYEQYF.

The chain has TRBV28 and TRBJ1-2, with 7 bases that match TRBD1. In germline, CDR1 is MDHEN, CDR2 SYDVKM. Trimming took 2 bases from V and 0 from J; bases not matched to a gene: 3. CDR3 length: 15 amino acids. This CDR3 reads CASSLPGQSNYGYTF. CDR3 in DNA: TGTGCCAGCAGTTTACCGGGACAGTCTAACTATGGCTACACCTTC.

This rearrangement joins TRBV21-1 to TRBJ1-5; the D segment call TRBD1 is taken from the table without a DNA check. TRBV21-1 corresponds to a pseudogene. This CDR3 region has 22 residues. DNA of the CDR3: TGTGCCAGCAGCAGGTTGAGGGGACAGGGAGTAGAGGGGGACCATAGCAATCAGCCCCAGCATTTT. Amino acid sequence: CASSRLRGQGVEGDHSNQPQHF.